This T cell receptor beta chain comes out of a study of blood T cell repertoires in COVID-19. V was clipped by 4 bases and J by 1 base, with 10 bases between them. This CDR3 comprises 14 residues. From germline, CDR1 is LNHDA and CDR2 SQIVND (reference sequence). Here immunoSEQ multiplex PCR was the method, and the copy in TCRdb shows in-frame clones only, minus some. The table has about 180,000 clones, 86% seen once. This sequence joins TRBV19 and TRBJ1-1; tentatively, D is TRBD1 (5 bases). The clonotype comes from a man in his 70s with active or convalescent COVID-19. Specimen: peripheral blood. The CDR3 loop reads CASSTAGPNTEAFF. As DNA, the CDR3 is TGTGCCAGTAGTACGGCAGGGCCGAACACTGAAGCTTTCTTT.